The 6 T cell receptor beta chains below all came from one sample that was sequenced in a study of T-cell reconstitution after alpha-beta-depleted transplantation in children. TCRbeta library preparation incorporated unique molecular identifiers. MiXCR, run by TCRdb on the PCR reads, gives a single entry per CDR3 protein. The sample lists fewer than 750,000 distinct CDR3 sequences, 20% to 25% occurring once. Sequenced material: PBMCs, mostly from graft donor cells, taken 360 days after TCRalphabeta/CD19-depleted stem cell transplant. These receptors all come from a boy less than two years old who had a stem cell transplant for acute myeloid leukemia, so the T cells may come from the graft donor.

The chain has TRBV19 and TRBJ2-1; D is ambiguous. This CDR3 spans 12 amino acids. Germline V gives CDR1 LNHDA, CDR2 SQIVND (reference sequence). Trimming left V 1 base short and J 4 bases short, with 2 bases between. CDR3 sequence reads: CASSIAYNEQFF. The DNA of the CDR3 is TGTGCCAGTAGTATAGCGTACAATGAGCAGTTCTTC.

Many counts were recorded for this clonotype. This sequence joins TRBV7-9 and TRBJ2-1, with D possibly being TRBD1 or TRBD2 (5 bases each). The V end was cut by 5 bases, the J end by 7 bases, with 21 bases between. The CDR3 has 16 amino acids. CDR1 SEHNR and CDR2 FQNEAQ come from the germline V gene (reference sequence). The CDR3 DNA sequence: TGTGCCAGCAGCGATACGGGGCAGAAAGGGTTGAATGAGCAGTTCTTC. Amino acid sequence: CASSDTGQKGLNEQFF.

The rearrangement links TRBV2 to TRBJ2-5; no reliable D call. The ends were cut back, 6 bases at V and 4 bases at J, with 15 bases in the middle. CDR1 and CDR2 from the germline V gene are SNHLY and FYNNEI. This CDR3 has 14 residues. The CDR3 DNA is TGTGCCAGCAGGGCGGACCGTGTAGGAGAGACCCAGTACTTC. This codes for CASRADRVGETQYF.

V and J are TRBV7-8 and TRBJ2-2; no clear D. Germline V gene sequence: CDR1 SGHVS, CDR2 FQNEAQ. Trimming took 2 bases from V and 4 from J, leaving 8 bases between them. CDR3 length equals 14 residues. CDR3 coding DNA: TGTGCCAGCAGCTTAAGCCTTTTCACCGGGGAGCTGTTTTTT. Its protein product is CASSLSLFTGELFF.

The V and J genes are TRBV6-6 and TRBJ2-1; no firm D call. The germline V and J ends were trimmed by 2 bases and 10 bases, with 6 bases remaining between them. The germline CDR1 and CDR2 sequences are MNHNY and SVGAGI (reference sequence). CDR3 length: 11 residues. The CDR3 nucleotides read TGTGCCAGCAGTTACCAGTTGGAGCAGTTCTTC. It yields the protein CASSYQLEQFF.

This clonotype was recorded a few times. The chain combines TRBV27 with TRBJ2-7; 9 nucleotides agree with TRBD2. Losses at the gene ends were 10 bases for V and 0 bases for J; bases not matched to a gene: 7. Germline assignment: CDR1 MNHEY and CDR2 SMNVEV (reference sequence). CDR3 length: 14 amino acids. CDR3 nucleotides: TGTGCCACCCAAAGTAGCGGGAGCTCCTACGAGCAGTACTTC. Residues: CATQSSGSSYEQYF.